This TCR beta chain was captured in a study of T cells in tumors and immune-related adverse events (dated by TCRdb to about 2021). The TCR beta locus was amplified and sequenced using the immunoSEQ assay, from which bulk TCR Vbeta CDR3 data were obtained. As for the authors' bioinformatics: CDR3s were excluded if they were non-productive, were shorter than 7 amino acids, or did not start with C or end with F/W. Analysis was restricted to specimens with at least 1000 reads, and clonotypes were defined at the amino acid level. Clonality was computed as 1 minus Pielou's evenness. Library sizes were equalized by abundance-weighted random subsampling with replacement, which was repeated 100 times so that 95% confidence intervals could be reported. The Morisita overlap index was used to quantify repertoire overlap, and the top 40 clones in each specimen were examined for overlap with the irAE. TCRdb retrieved this table from immuneACCESS and kept in-frame rearrangements only. Not all clones are present; in checked studies, unresolved V genes account for under half, and no reason is known for the remainder. D and trimming were read from the DNA, whereas the V and J calls and clone size are those reported in that table. This sample gives 20,000 to 25,000 clones in total; around nine tenths of them show up just once. The top ten hold 1.3% to 1.5% of the sample.

Points on this clone: Its recognized antigen is unknown. No much larger clone is present one base from it, and per-base qualities are unavailable.

In light of the paper, this sample's treatment or condition label describes: nivolumab (PD-1 blockade) given before sampling. The DNeasy Blood and Tissue Kit was used to extract DNA from the formalin-fixed paraffin-embedded specimens. The clonotype originates from a female donor with metastatic renal cell carcinoma. The sample was lymph node tissue, taken from a patient treated with anti-PD-1 therapy.

The nucleotide sequence is given as TGTGCCAGCTCACCCGGAGTTTCCTACGAGCAGTACTTC. It codes for CASSPGVSYEQYF. Here the chain combines TRBV18 and TRBJ2-7; the D gene cannot be named for sure. Trimming at the junction amounts to 3 bases on V and 1 base on J, and the germline ends lie 7 bases apart. The germline V gene specifies KGHSH as CDR1 and LQKENI as CDR2. Counted from cysteine to phenylalanine, this CDR3 has 13 amino acids. The sequence is cut down to CDR3 DNA, 39 bases in frame from base 1.